The 26 T cell receptor beta chains in this list originate from one sample, sequenced in a study of blood T cell repertoires in COVID-19. TCRdb's copy holds only in-frame clones and misses some; the assay was immunoSEQ multiplex PCR. The sample includes roughly 200,000 clones, approximately 82% of them seen just once. Sequencing input: peripheral blood. All receptors derive from a man aged 35 to 55 with active or convalescent COVID-19.

The rearrangement links TRBV6-6 to TRBJ1-5; TRBD1 aligns across 7 bases. The ends lost 10 bases at V and 1 base at J; junction bases unmatched: 7. The CDR3 is made up of 14 amino acids. Germline assignment: CDR1 MNHNY and CDR2 SVGAGI (reference sequence). The CDR3 region has the DNA TGTGCCACTTCCTGGGACAGCAGCAATCAGCCCCAGCATTTT. It yields the protein CATSWDSSNQPQHF.

The genes are TRBV24-1 and TRBJ2-2, with 9 bases matching TRBD1. Germline V gene sequence: CDR1 KGHDR, CDR2 SFDVKD. The CDR3 runs to 16 residues. With V trimmed by 4 bases and J by 6 bases, 8 bases remained unmatched. The DNA for the CDR3 is TGTGCCACCAGTGACCCGAACAGGGGGCAGGCCGGGGAGCTGTTTTTT. This sequence encodes CATSDPNRGQAGELFF.

The rearrangement uses TRBV5-4 and TRBJ2-2; D perhaps matches TRBD2 (5 bases). Trimming removed 0 bases at V and 2 bases at J, with 11 bases between. Germline V CDR1 and CDR2: SGHNT, YYREEE (reference sequence). This CDR3 comprises 16 residues. The CDR3 spells CASSLAGSPNTGELFF. The CDR3 DNA sequence: TGTGCCAGCAGCTTGGCGGGGTCTCCTAACACCGGGGAGCTGTTTTTT.

As for this clone: One end of the junction fails to match germline, which may point to a read error. V and J are TRBV24-1 and TRBJ1-2; 7 bases agree with TRBD1. The germline V gene encodes CDR1 KGHDR and CDR2 SFDVKD. The length of the CDR3 is 12 residues. In DNA form, the CDR3 reads TGTGCCACCAGTGATGTCACCGGGACAGCGATCTTC. Its translation is CATSDVTGTAIF.

CDR3 coding DNA: TGTGCCAGCAGCGGATACAGGGGTGGCTACACCTTC. Translated: CASSGYRGGYTF. The V gene is TRBV6-5, the J gene TRBJ1-2; 7 nucleotides agree with TRBD1. This CDR3 comprises 12 residues. Germline loops: CDR1 MNHEY, CDR2 SVGAGI. Trimming removed 6 bases from V and 7 bases from J; junction bases left unmatched: 5.

This chain connects TRBV18 to TRBJ2-2, with D tentatively TRBD1 (7 bases). With 6 bases removed from V and 5 bases from J, the gap between germline ends came to 16 bases. Germline V CDR1 and CDR2: KGHSH, LQKENI. The CDR3 sequence is 15 residues long. The CDR3 protein is CASSEGQLTTGELFF. The CDR3, as DNA: TGTGCCAGCTCGGAGGGACAGTTAACGACCGGGGAGCTGTTTTTT.

This sequence joins TRBV30 and TRBJ2-3; possible D gene TRBD2, 5 bases. Germline CDR1 reads GTSNPN; CDR2 reads SVGIG (reference sequence). This CDR3 has 14 amino acids. V was clipped by 4 bases and J by 1 base, with 12 bases between them. In nucleotides, the CDR3 is TGTGCCTGGATTGGCCTAGCTCGCACAGATACGCAGTATTTT. This translates into CAWIGLARTDTQYF.

The table lists this clone with a few counts. The chain uses TRBV5-6 and TRBJ2-7; TRBD2 agrees at 7 bases. Trimming took 1 base from V and 6 from J; bases not matched to a gene: 7. The CDR3 covers 14 residues. Germline CDR1 reads SGHDT; CDR2 reads YYEEEE. The CDR3 here is CASSLPAGGSEQYF. CDR3 sequence (DNA): TGTGCCAGCAGCTTGCCGGCCGGGGGGAGCGAGCAGTACTTC.

This rearrangement joins TRBV6-5 to TRBJ1-4; D might be TRBD1 (6 bases). The CDR3 loop spans 15 amino acids. V was trimmed by 7 bases and J by 5 bases, leaving 17 bases between them. Germline loops: CDR1 MNHEY, CDR2 SVGAGI. The CDR3 bases are TGTGCCAGCACCCCCGACAGGACCCTCAATGAAAAACTGTTTTTT. Its protein is CASTPDRTLNEKLFF.

V gene TRBV7-9 combines with J gene TRBJ1-2; 9 positions match TRBD1. Trimming removed 5 bases from V and 7 bases from J; junction bases left unmatched: 5. Germline lookup yields CDR1 SEHNR and CDR2 FQNEAQ (reference sequence). The CDR3 totals 13 residues. The CDR3 loop reads CASSRDRAAGYTF. The CDR3 DNA sequence: TGTGCCAGCAGCCGGGACAGGGCGGCTGGCTACACCTTC.

This clone has just a few counts. The gene calls are TRBV18 and TRBJ1-2, with D uncertain. Germline loops: CDR1 KGHSH, CDR2 LQKENI. The CDR3 sequence is 13 residues long. The V gene lost 3 bases and the J gene lost 6 bases, with 11 bases spanning the gap. The CDR3 nucleotides are TGTGCCAGCTCACCCCTCTCCCAGGATGGCTACACCTTC. This codes for CASSPLSQDGYTF.

This clone was counted a few times. The rearrangement joins TRBV7-9 to TRBJ2-1; 7 nucleotides align to TRBD2. V was clipped by 2 bases and J by 2 bases; unmatched bases: 3. CDR3 length: 15 amino acids. CDR1 and CDR2 from the germline V gene are SEHNR and FQNEAQ (reference sequence). CDR3 in amino acids: CASSLILAAYNEQFF. The CDR3 DNA reads TGTGCCAGCAGCTTAATTCTAGCGGCCTACAATGAGCAGTTCTTC.

V usage is TRBV11-2 and J usage is TRBJ2-1, with 7 bases identical to TRBD1. J was trimmed by 5 bases and V by 6 bases; bases with no gene match: 7. Germline CDR1 SGHAT, CDR2 FQNNGV. The CDR3 contains 14 residues. CDR3: CASSRDSHNNEQFF. For the CDR3, the DNA is TGTGCCAGCAGTCGGGACAGCCACAACAATGAGCAGTTCTTC.

This clone was seen a handful of times. V gene TRBV19 combines with J gene TRBJ2-7; D perhaps matches TRBD2 (6 bases). Trimming removed 3 bases at V and 3 bases at J, with 12 bases between. Germline lookup yields CDR1 LNHDA and CDR2 SQIVND (reference sequence). The CDR3 totals 14 residues. The CDR3 here is CASSIGTAVYEQYF. In DNA form, the CDR3 reads TGTGCCAGTAGTATTGGGACTGCAGTCTACGAGCAGTACTTC. Filled out from reference TRBV19 and TRBJ2-7, the complete variable domain reads DGGITQSPKYLFRKEGQNVTLSCEQNLNHDAMYWYRQDPGQGLRLIYYSQIVNDFQKGDIAEGYSVSREKKESFPLTVTSAQKNPTAFYLCASSIGTAVYEQYFGPGTRLTVT.

The gene calls are TRBV4-3 and TRBJ2-2; D is possibly TRBD1 (6 bases). The V and J ends lost 2 bases and 6 bases respectively, with 10 bases between them. The CDR3 runs 14 residues. CDR1 LGHNA and CDR2 YSLEER come from the germline V gene. This CDR3 is CASSQQGGPGELFF. CDR3 sequence (DNA): TGCGCCAGCAGCCAACAAGGGGGTCCCGGGGAGCTGTTTTTT.

The chain employs TRBV30 and TRBJ2-7; TRBD1 aligns across 7 bases. With V trimmed by 2 bases and J by 1 base, 5 bases remained unmatched. The CDR3 consists of 14 residues. Germline CDR1 reads GTSNPN; CDR2 reads SVGIG (reference sequence). For the CDR3, the DNA is TGTGCCTGGAGTCAGGGGGTTGGGTCCTACGAGCAGTACTTC. This encodes CAWSQGVGSYEQYF.

This clone appeared once. V and J are TRBV4-3 and TRBJ2-7, with D perhaps TRBD1 (6 bases). CDR3 length equals 14 residues. The V end was cut by 0 bases, the J end by 5 bases, with 11 bases between. Germline V lookup: CDR1 LGHNA, CDR2 YSLEER. The CDR3 DNA is TGCGCCAGCAGCCAAGATATGAACAGGGACGAGCAGTACTTC. This sequence encodes CASSQDMNRDEQYF.

The CDR3 loop is CASSLSDGLEGYTF. The DNA of the CDR3 is TGCGCCAGCAGCCTAAGCGATGGTTTAGAGGGCTACACCTTC. The rearrangement links TRBV4-1 to TRBJ1-2, with no clear D. Trimming removed 4 bases at V and 8 bases at J, with 17 bases between. The CDR3 has 14 residues. Germline V lookup: CDR1 MGHRA, CDR2 YSYEKL.

Remarks on this clone: One junction end disagrees with the germline gene, perhaps due to a read error. The gene calls are TRBV5-1 and TRBJ2-2, with no clear D. Germline V gives CDR1 SGHRS, CDR2 YFSETQ. The CDR3 runs 13 residues. In DNA, the CDR3 is TGCGCCAGCAGCAAGAACAACAACGGGGAGCTGTTTTTT. Translated, it gives CASSKNNNGELFF.

V gene TRBV29-1 combines with J gene TRBJ2-1; no clear D. The CDR3 is made up of 11 amino acids. V lost 5 bases and J 3 bases, leaving 5 bases between the germline ends. CDR1 and CDR2 (germline): SQVTM, ANQGSEA. The CDR3 loop reads CSVYGYNEQFF. The DNA for the CDR3 is TGCAGCGTTTACGGCTACAATGAGCAGTTCTTC.

This clone was detected once. The J gene is TRBJ2-2, the V gene TRBV12-5, with D possibly TRBD1 on 5 matching bases. Germline-derived CDR1 and CDR2 are LGHNT and FRNRAP. The CDR3 is 16 residues long. The germline V and J ends were trimmed by 0 bases and 1 base, with 9 bases remaining between them. The CDR3 DNA reads TGTGCTAGTGGTTTGGTAGGGGAAGGGAACACCGGGGAGCTGTTTTTT. It codes for CASGLVGEGNTGELFF.

The rearrangement uses TRBV6-1 and TRBJ2-2, with 7 bases fitting TRBD1. CDR3 length equals 17 residues. Germline-derived CDR1 and CDR2 are MNHNS and SASEGT. Trimming cost V 4 bases and J 1 base; bases outside gene matches: 9. The CDR3 loop is CASSAVTDRRNTGELFF. In DNA form, the CDR3 reads TGTGCCAGCAGTGCGGTAACGGACAGGAGGAACACCGGGGAGCTGTTTTTT.

About this clone: The same CDR3 also results from other DNA sequences found in this sample. This rearrangement joins TRBV18 to TRBJ1-1, with 7 bases matching TRBD1. Trimming cost V 0 bases and J 1 base; bases outside gene matches: 2. This CDR3 region has 15 residues. Germline V lookup: CDR1 KGHSH, CDR2 LQKENI. The chain's CDR3 is CASSPPNRGNTEAFF. The CDR3 region has the DNA TGTGCCAGCTCACCACCGAACAGGGGGAACACTGAAGCTTTCTTT.

CDR3 protein: CASSVVETGGSPLHF. Here the CDR3 DNA reads TGTGCCAGCAGCGTAGTGGAGACAGGGGGTTCACCCCTCCACTTT. The chain has TRBV9 and TRBJ1-6, with 9 bases matching TRBD1. The CDR3 totals 15 residues. The germline V gene has CDR1 SGDLS and CDR2 YYNGEE. V was pared by 0 bases and J by 9 bases, with 4 bases of the junction left unmatched. The complete variable domain, with remaining parts taken from reference TRBV9 and TRBJ1-6, reads DSGVTQTPKHLITATGQRVTLRCSPRSGDLSVYWYQQSLDQGLQFLIQYYNGEERAKGNILERFSAQQFPDLHSELNLSSLELGDSALYFCASSVVETGGSPLHFGNGTRLTVT.

A note on this clone: Additional DNA sequences in this sample encode the identical CDR3. The chain carries TRBV11-3 and TRBJ2-7; 8 bases are shared with TRBD1. CDR3 length equals 15 residues. Trimming removed 5 bases from V and 1 base from J; junction bases left unmatched: 7. The germline CDR1 and CDR2 sequences are SGHNT and YENEEA. The CDR3 is CASSPQGQGSYEQYF. CDR3 nucleotides: TGTGCCAGCAGCCCTCAAGGACAGGGATCCTACGAGCAGTACTTC. The whole variable domain, remainder taken from reference TRBV11-3 and TRBJ2-7, is EAGVVQSPRYKIIEKKQPVAFWCNPISGHNTLYWYLQNLGQGPELLIRYENEEAVDDSQLPKDRFSAERLKGVDSTLKIQPAELGDSAVYLCASSPQGQGSYEQYFGPGTRLTVT.

This clone was detected only a few times. V usage is TRBV27 and J usage is TRBJ2-1; D is unclear. The CDR3 runs to 12 residues. Germline CDR1 and CDR2: MNHEY and SMNVEV (reference sequence). The V gene lost 4 bases and the J gene lost 5 bases, with 6 bases spanning the gap. In nucleotides, the CDR3 is TGTGCCAGCAGTTCCTATAACAATGAGCAGTTCTTC. It codes for CASSSYNNEQFF.